This is a list of T cell receptor beta chains from one sample in a study of high-grade serous ovarian cancer treatment subgroups. Assay used: immunoSEQ multiplex PCR; TCRdb lists only in-frame clones, some missing. The table includes 7,500 to 9,000 clones, 76% detected once. Sequencing was performed on tumor tissue. These receptors all come from a human donor with high-grade serous ovarian cancer. Each CDR3 is given with its conserved first and last residue. The D gene is left open where the match is weak. Size values are once, few and many counts, or a class for expanded clones, and some rows have none.

j_call: TRBJ2-3
clone_size: once
v_call: TRBV6-6
d_call: TRBD1
cdr3_aa: CASSDRGQSTDTQYF

j_call: TRBJ1-4
clone_size: .
v_call: TRBV27
d_call: .
cdr3_aa: CASSLFFPGERSEKLFF

j_call: TRBJ2-3
clone_size: .
v_call: TRBV30
d_call: .
cdr3_aa: CAWSPGADTQYF

j_call: TRBJ1-5
clone_size: large
v_call: TRBV27
d_call: .
cdr3_aa: CASKGQNYSNQPQHF

j_call: TRBJ2-3
clone_size: .
v_call: TRBV11-2
d_call: TRBD2
cdr3_aa: CASSTRGRRATDRTDTQYF

j_call: TRBJ2-3
clone_size: once
v_call: TRBV5-1
d_call: TRBD2
cdr3_aa: CASSLQRGGQDTQYF

j_call: TRBJ1-5
clone_size: .
v_call: TRBV7-2
d_call: .
cdr3_aa: CASSARRDQPQHF

j_call: TRBJ2-1
clone_size: .
v_call: TRBV4-2
d_call: TRBD1
cdr3_aa: CASSQGQGPYNEQFF

j_call: TRBJ2-2
clone_size: .
v_call: TRBV7-2
d_call: .
cdr3_aa: CASSNRVRNTGELFF

j_call: TRBJ1-1
clone_size: .
v_call: TRBV5-1
d_call: .
cdr3_aa: CASRPRENTEAFF